The clone carrying this TCR beta chain was detected ten times or more. Antigen specificity is unknown. From about 400 ng of RNA, a library with molecular barcoded alpha/delta and beta/gamma adaptors was made. One entry per CDR3 protein, called by TCRdb with MiXCR from the reads. The table records tens of thousands of distinct CDR3 sequences, roughly 13% of them present only once. The CDR3 has 13 amino acids. Trimming shortened V by 0 bases and J by 5 bases, and 8 bases separated the two germline ends. CDR1 and CDR2 (germline): SGHRS, YFSETQ. This entry comes from a study of read filtering for tumor transcriptome and immune sequencing. Study at large: About 8 patients were R-ISS I, about 16 were R-ISS II, over 5 were R-ISS III. TCR-mapped reads were about 3.5 to 11 million with IR-seq versus roughly 75 to 1,400 with RNA-seq.

Study findings and constraints: Even smaller IR-seq throughput identified most shared clonotypes. Correlation between methods rose after single-read clonotypes were removed.

This chain joins TRBV5-1 and TRBJ1-1; D remains unclear. The sequenced sample consisted of a population of CD138-negative cells sorted from bone marrow. This receptor was obtained from a donor aged 40 or over with multiple myeloma. CDR3 nucleotides: TGCGCCAGCAGCTTGGGAGACGGTACTGAAGCTTTCTTT. Translating it yields CASSLGDGTEAFF.